This passage covers 2 T cell receptor beta chains from one sample sequenced in a study of T-cell reconstitution after alpha-beta-depleted transplantation in children. Unique molecular identifiers were incorporated during preparation of the TCRbeta library. TCRdb recomputed calls from the PCR reads with MiXCR, one row per CDR3 protein. The table shows about 830,000 distinct CDR3 sequences, with around 17% occurring only once. The sample here was PBMCs, mostly from graft donor cells, taken 360 days after TCRalphabeta/CD19-depleted stem cell transplant. The receptors were gathered from a male patient between 5 and 17 years old who had a stem cell transplant for acute lymphoblastic leukemia, so the T cells may come from the graft donor.

The chain uses TRBV5-1 and TRBJ1-1; no reliable D call. Germline CDR1 SGHRS, CDR2 YFSETQ. The CDR3 has 15 amino acids. Deletions cut 4 bases from V and 0 bases from J, with 13 bases between. The CDR3 loop is CASSPVLGVNTEAFF. The CDR3 nucleotides read TGCGCCAGCAGCCCGGTGTTAGGTGTGAACACTGAAGCTTTCTTT.

This clonotype occurred many times. The chain recombines TRBV5-1 with TRBJ2-3; 12 positions match TRBD2. In germline, CDR1 is SGHRS, CDR2 YFSETQ. After removal of 0 bases from V and 5 bases from J, the junction contained 7 bases not matched to a gene. The CDR3 runs 17 residues. The DNA for the CDR3 is TGCGCCAGCAGCTTGGAGGCTAGCGGGAGGGGTGAAGATACGCAGTATTTT. Protein product: CASSLEASGRGEDTQYF.